A selection of T cell receptor beta chains follows, all from one sample in a study of T-cell reconstitution after alpha-beta-depleted transplantation in children. TCRdb reprocessed the PCR reads with MiXCR, giving one entry per CDR3 protein. This sample has under 300,000 distinct CDR3 sequences, with around 10% found just once. Material: peripheral blood, obtained 180 days after TCRalphabeta/CD19-depleted stem cell transplant. All receptors come from a male patient under 10 years old who had a stem cell transplant for chronic granulomatous disease, so the T cells may come from the graft donor. Both conserved end residues are part of each CDR3.

TRBV7-9 CASSLIGRYSNQPQHF
TRBV6-6 CASSYVGNSPLHF
TRBV20-1 CSAKGKSKSLTGELFF
TRBV12-3/TRBV12-4 CASSSGPVLEQFF
TRBV24-1 CATSEGGAKNIQYF
TRBV10-3 CAISGSYSTDTQYF
TRBV6-2/TRBV6-3 CASSHDTTQYF
TRBV12-3/TRBV12-4 CASTFRGPGELFF
TRBV4-1 CASSQSGQYYEQYF
TRBV5-5 CASSLGRFLYNEQFF
TRBV29-1 CSAIDRFKSYEQYF
TRBV21-1 CAGLDPGDQETQYF
TRBV15 CATSLPGGNTDTQYF
TRBV19 CASSMTFKTSGRAGEQFF
TRBV7-2 CASRLLGQAYEKYF
TRBV7-9 CASSGAGSGANVLTF
TRBV5-1 CASSFGTGLKNEQFF
TRBV3-1 CASSRTGDTEAFF
TRBV7-9 CASSSGQLGDNLHF
TRBV12-3/TRBV12-4 CASRGPREKRTEAFF
TRBV5-8 CASSLRLGGAEQYF
TRBV5-1 CASSRNREIQETQYF
TRBV4-3 CASSDYATNEKLFF
TRBV20-1 CSASTSGGYSTDTQYF
TRBV28 CASSLFRGNRYEQYF
TRBV4-1 CASSQETNRDIQYF
TRBV5-6 CASSLLLGAPGGDTDTQYF
TRBV28 CASVPGLVGHEQYF
TRBV20-1 CSALGQETQYF
TRBV3-1 CASSQDTTSSYNEQFF
TRBV9 CASSVTGTAVTEQYF
TRBV12-3/TRBV12-4 CASRGTATNEKLFF
TRBV29-1 CSVKVESPLHF
TRBV27 CASSPLGLPWFQF
TRBV5-4 CASSSGLAGGPPQYF
TRBV10-3 CAISGQGADTEAFF
TRBV28 CASSLPLGRGRGETQYF
TRBV7-2 CASSLDAVTKNIQYF
TRBV5-1 CASSLLNTGELFF
TRBV10-3 CAISATGQRETQYF
TRBV5-1 CASSNGQKVSGANVLTF
TRBV7-6 CASSLVVTGAKEQYF
TRBV2 CASSARTGFQYQPQHF
TRBV7-2 CASSLTATGGYNEQFF
TRBV12-3/TRBV12-4 CASSWTSGSGNEQFF
TRBV7-2 CASSQRQAYYEQYF
TRBV18 CASSPRTGLTGELFF
TRBV29-1 CSGVRGGRGDTQYF